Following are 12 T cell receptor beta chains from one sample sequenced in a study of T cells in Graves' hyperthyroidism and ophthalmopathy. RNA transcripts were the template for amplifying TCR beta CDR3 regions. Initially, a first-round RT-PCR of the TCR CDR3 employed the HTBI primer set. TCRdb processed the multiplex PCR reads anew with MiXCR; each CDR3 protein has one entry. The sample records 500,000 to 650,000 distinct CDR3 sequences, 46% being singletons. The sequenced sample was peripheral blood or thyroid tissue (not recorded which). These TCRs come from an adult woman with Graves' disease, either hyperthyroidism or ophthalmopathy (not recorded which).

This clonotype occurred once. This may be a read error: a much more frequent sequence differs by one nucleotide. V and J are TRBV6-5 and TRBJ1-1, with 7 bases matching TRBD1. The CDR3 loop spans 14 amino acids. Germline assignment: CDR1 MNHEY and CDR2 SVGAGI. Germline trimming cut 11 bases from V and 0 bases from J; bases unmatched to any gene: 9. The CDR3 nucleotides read TGTGCCTGCACCAAACAGGGGATGAACACTGAAGCTTTCTTT. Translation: CACTKQGMNTEAFF.

Written as DNA, the CDR3 is TGTGCCAGCAGCGGAGCAGGGGATATGAACGAGCAGTACTTC. Its protein product is CASSGAGDMNEQYF. The chain uses TRBV7-9 and TRBJ2-7; D may be TRBD1 (6 bases). The V gene lost 5 bases and the J gene lost 5 bases, with 16 bases spanning the gap. Germline-derived CDR1 and CDR2 are SEHNR and FQNEAQ (reference sequence). The CDR3 sequence is 14 residues long.

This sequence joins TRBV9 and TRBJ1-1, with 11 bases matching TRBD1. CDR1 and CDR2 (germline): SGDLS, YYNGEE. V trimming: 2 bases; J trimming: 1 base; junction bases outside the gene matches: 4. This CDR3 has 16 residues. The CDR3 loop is CASSVRDRGWNTEAFF. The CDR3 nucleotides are TGTGCCAGCAGCGTCCGGGACAGGGGGTGGAACACTGAAGCTTTCTTT. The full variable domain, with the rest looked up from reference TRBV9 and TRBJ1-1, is DSGVTQTPKHLITATGQRVTLRCSPRSGDLSVYWYQQSLDQGLQFLIQYYNGEERAKGNILERFSAQQFPDLHSELNLSSLELGDSALYFCASSVRDRGWNTEAFFGQGTRLTVV.

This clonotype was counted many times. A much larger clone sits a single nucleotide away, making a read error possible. The chain's CDR3 is CASSAYERPQHF. For the CDR3, the DNA is TGTGCCAGCAGTGCTTACGAGCGGCCCCAGCATTTT. V gene TRBV2 combines with J gene TRBJ1-5; D is uncertain. This CDR3 has 12 amino acids. Germline CDR1 reads SNHLY; CDR2 reads FYNNEI. Trimming shortened V by 4 bases and J by 9 bases, and 10 bases separated the two germline ends.

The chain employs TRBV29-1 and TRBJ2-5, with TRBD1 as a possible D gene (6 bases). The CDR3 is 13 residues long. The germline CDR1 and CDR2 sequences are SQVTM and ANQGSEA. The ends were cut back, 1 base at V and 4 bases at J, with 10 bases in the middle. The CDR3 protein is CSVEVAQGETQYF. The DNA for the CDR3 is TGCAGCGTTGAAGTCGCACAGGGAGAGACCCAGTACTTC. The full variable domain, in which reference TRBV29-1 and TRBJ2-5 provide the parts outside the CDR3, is SAVISQKPSRDICQRGTSLTIQCQVDSQVTMMFWYRQQPGQSLTLIATANQGSEATYESGFVIDKFPISRPNLTFSTLTVSNMSPEDSSIYLCSVEVAQGETQYFGPGTRLLVL.

Here the CDR3 DNA reads TGCGCCAGCAGCTCGCCGGAGTCATATGGCTACACCTTC. Translated: CASSSPESYGYTF. The chain couples TRBV10-2 to TRBJ1-2; D gene ambiguous. This CDR3 is 13 amino acids long. CDR1 is WSHSY and CDR2 is SAAADI in the germline V gene. V shed 6 bases and J shed 5 bases, with 13 bases lying between them.

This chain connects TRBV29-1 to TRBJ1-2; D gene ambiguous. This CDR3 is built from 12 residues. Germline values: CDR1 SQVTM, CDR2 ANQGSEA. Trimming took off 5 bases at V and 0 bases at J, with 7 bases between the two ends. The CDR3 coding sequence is TGCAGCGTTAGCAGGTCTAACTATGGCTACACCTTC. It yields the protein CSVSRSNYGYTF.

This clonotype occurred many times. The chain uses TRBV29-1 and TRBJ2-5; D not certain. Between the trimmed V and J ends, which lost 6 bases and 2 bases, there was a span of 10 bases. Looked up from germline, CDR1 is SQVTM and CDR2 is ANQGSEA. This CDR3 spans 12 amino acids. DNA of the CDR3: TGCAGCGTGGGCCCAGATCAAGAGACCCAGTACTTC. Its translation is CSVGPDQETQYF.

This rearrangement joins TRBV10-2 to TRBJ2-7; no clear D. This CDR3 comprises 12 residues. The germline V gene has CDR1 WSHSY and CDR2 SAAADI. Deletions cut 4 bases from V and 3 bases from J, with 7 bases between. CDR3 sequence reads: CASSATNYEQYF. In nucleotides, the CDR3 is TGCGCCAGCAGTGCGACGAACTACGAGCAGTACTTC.

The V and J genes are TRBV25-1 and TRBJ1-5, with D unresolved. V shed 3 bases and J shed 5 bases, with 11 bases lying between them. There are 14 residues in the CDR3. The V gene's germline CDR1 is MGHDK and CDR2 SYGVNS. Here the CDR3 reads CASSDRRMDQPQHF. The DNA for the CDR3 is TGTGCCAGCAGTGACCGAAGAATGGATCAGCCCCAGCATTTT.

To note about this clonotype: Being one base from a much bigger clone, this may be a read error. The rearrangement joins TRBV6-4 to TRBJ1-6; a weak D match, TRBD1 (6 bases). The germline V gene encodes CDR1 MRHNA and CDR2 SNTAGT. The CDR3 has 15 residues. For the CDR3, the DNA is TGTGCCAGCGGTGAAGCCGACAGGAAAAATTCACCCCTCCACTTT. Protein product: CASGEADRKNSPLHF.

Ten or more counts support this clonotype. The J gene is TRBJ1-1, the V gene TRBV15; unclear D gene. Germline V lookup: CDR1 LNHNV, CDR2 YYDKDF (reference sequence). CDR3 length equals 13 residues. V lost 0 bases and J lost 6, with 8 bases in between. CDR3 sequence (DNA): TGTGCCACCAGCAGAGATCGGCCCTCTGAAGCTTTCTTT. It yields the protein CATSRDRPSEAFF. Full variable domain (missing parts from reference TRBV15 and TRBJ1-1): DAMVIQNPRYQVTQFGKPVTLSCSQTLNHNVMYWYQQKSSQAPKLLFHYYDKDFNNEADTPDNFQSRRPNTSFCFLDIRSPGLGDTAMYLCATSRDRPSEAFFGQGTRLTVV.